This TCR beta chain was recovered during a study of OX40 agonist ivuxolimab in advanced cancers. TCRdb's copy holds only in-frame clones and misses some; the assay was immunoSEQ multiplex PCR. The table shows tens of thousands of clones, with 81% occurring only once. The CDR3 is 14 amino acids. The junction had 7 bases not matched to a gene; V was cut back by 11 bases and J by 2 bases. Germline V CDR1 and CDR2: SGHTA, FQGNSA. This TCR derives from an adult with an advanced solid tumor such as melanoma, head and neck, liver or kidney cancer. The sequencing used CD4+ or CD8+ T cells sorted from blood, collected in a trial of the OX40 agonist ivuxolimab. The rearrangement joins TRBV7-2 to TRBJ2-1, with 9 bases matching TRBD2. The CDR3 DNA reads TGTGCCGGACGCTCTAGCGGGACCTACAATGAGCAGTTCTTC. Its translation is CAGRSSGTYNEQFF.